This T cell receptor beta chain was obtained from a study of blood T cell repertoires in COVID-19. About the research overall: The origin of the acute and convalescent COVID-19 samples was the United States, Italy and Spain. T cells, B-cell-depleted T cells, or PBMCs provided the cDNA or gDNA that served as material.

Here immunoSEQ multiplex PCR was the method, and the copy in TCRdb shows in-frame clones only, minus some. The sample carries about 220,000 clones, roughly 82% recorded once. Trimming removed 5 bases from V and 4 bases from J, with 18 bases in between. The CDR3 has 16 amino acids. Looked up from germline, CDR1 is SGHDT and CDR2 is YYEEEE. Sequencing input: peripheral blood. The chain couples TRBV5-6 to TRBJ2-2; possibly TRBD2 for D (7 bases). The receptor comes from a man aged 50-59 years with active or convalescent COVID-19. The CDR3 sequence: CASRPLRGAGTGELFF. CDR3 sequence (DNA): TGTGCCAGCAGACCCCTTCGGGGGGCGGGCACCGGGGAGCTGTTTTTT.